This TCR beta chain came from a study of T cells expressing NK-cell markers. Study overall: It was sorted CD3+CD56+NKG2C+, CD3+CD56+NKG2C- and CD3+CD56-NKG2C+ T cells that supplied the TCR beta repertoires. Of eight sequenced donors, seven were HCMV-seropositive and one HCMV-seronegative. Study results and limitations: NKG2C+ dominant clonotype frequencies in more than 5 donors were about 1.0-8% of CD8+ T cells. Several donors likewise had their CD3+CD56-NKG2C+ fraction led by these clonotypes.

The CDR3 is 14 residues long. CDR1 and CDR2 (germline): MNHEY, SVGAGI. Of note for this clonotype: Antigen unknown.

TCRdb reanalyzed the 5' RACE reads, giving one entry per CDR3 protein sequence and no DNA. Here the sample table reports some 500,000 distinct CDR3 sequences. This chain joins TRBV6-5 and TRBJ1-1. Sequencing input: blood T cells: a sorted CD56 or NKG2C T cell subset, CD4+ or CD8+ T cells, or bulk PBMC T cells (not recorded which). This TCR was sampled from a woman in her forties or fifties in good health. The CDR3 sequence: CASSRNVENTEAFF.